This T cell receptor beta chain was sequenced in a study of T cell responses to AZD1222 COVID-19 vaccine. CDR1 is KGHDR and CDR2 is SFDVKD in the germline V gene. Unmatched junction bases numbered 8, after V lost 5 bases and J lost 0 bases. This CDR3 has 17 amino acids. About this clone itself: The antigen remains unidentified.

Study outcomes and limitations: Baseline seropositivity occurred in only a handful of AZD1222 recipients. Sampled repertoires all dated from after the peak T cell response.

Profiling relied on immunoSEQ multiplex PCR, and the TCRdb table lists in-frame clones only, not all of them. The sample has about 140,000 clones; 90% to 95% are singletons. Material: peripheral blood, obtained after recovery from COVID-19. The J gene is TRBJ2-4, the V gene TRBV24-1, with TRBD1 matching over 8 bases. The TCR sequence derives from an adult who had recovered from COVID-19. The CDR3 coding sequence is TGTGCCACCAGTGGGGGGACAGGTAACTTAGCCAAAAACATTCAGTACTTC. It yields the protein CATSGGTGNLAKNIQYF.